A single sample gave rise to the 20 T cell receptor beta chains below, sequenced in a study of blood T cell repertoires in COVID-19. TCRdb keeps only in-frame clones here, not all; method: immunoSEQ multiplex PCR. The sample shows about 140,000 clones, approximately 80% of them seen only once. Source material: peripheral blood. The receptors originated from a woman at least 80 years old with active or convalescent COVID-19.

The CDR3 DNA is TGTGCCAGCAGTGCGGACAGGACGACCTATGGCTACACCTTC. It codes for CASSADRTTYGYTF. J is TRBJ1-2 and V is TRBV2, with TRBD1 identical over 7 bases. CDR3 length: 14 residues. The germline V gene encodes CDR1 SNHLY and CDR2 FYNNEI. Trimming took 4 bases from V and 4 from J; bases not matched to a gene: 6.

This clone was recorded once. CDR3 nucleotide sequence: TGTGCCAGCAGCCAGGCTGACGGACAGGGGACCTACGAGCAGTACTTC. Its translation is CASSQADGQGTYEQYF. The chain uses TRBV4-2 and TRBJ2-7; 9 bases line up with TRBD1. The trim removed 3 bases at V and 2 bases at J, leaving 8 bases unmatched. From germline, CDR1 is LGHNA and CDR2 YNFKEQ. The CDR3 sequence is 16 residues long.

This clone has only a few counts. V and J are TRBV24-1 and TRBJ1-2; D unresolved. Germline CDR1 is KGHDR and CDR2 is SFDVKD. V dropped 4 bases and J dropped 5 bases, with 10 bases sitting between them. The CDR3 consists of 13 residues. The CDR3: CATSDPNSYGYTF. In nucleotides, the CDR3 is TGTGCCACCAGTGACCCGAACTCATATGGCTACACCTTC.

J is TRBJ2-2 and V is TRBV6-2 or TRBV6-3; 10 nucleotides line up with TRBD1. The CDR3 sequence is 15 residues long. Germline V gene lookup returns CDR1 MNHEY and CDR2 SVGEGT. The J segment lost 5 bases and the V segment lost 6 bases, leaving 6 bases of the junction unmatched. CDR3 amino acids: CASSPRDRGTGELFF. The CDR3 nucleotides are TGTGCCAGCAGCCCCAGGGACAGGGGAACCGGGGAGCTGTTTTTT.

This chain connects TRBV5-4 to TRBJ2-7, with 7 positions matching TRBD1. The germline V gene encodes CDR1 SGHNT and CDR2 YYREEE (reference sequence). CDR3 length equals 13 residues. The J segment lost 3 bases and the V segment lost 4 bases, leaving 4 bases of the junction unmatched. The CDR3 region has the DNA TGTGCCAGCAGCAACGGACAGGACTACGAGCAGTACTTC. Its translation is CASSNGQDYEQYF.

This chain uses TRBV4-2 with TRBJ2-5; TRBD2 aligns across 9 bases. The CDR3 is made up of 16 amino acids. Trimming took 0 bases from V and 4 from J; bases not matched to a gene: 6. Germline V CDR1 and CDR2: LGHNA, YNFKEQ. In DNA form, the CDR3 reads TGTGCCAGCAGCCAAGAGGCGGGGGGGCCATTAGAGACCCAGTACTTC. Translation gives CASSQEAGGPLETQYF.

The V gene is TRBV29-1, the J gene TRBJ1-2; 7 nucleotides line up with TRBD1. CDR1 is SQVTM, CDR2 ANQGSEA, per germline. V dropped 7 bases and J dropped 8; count of bases not matched to a gene: 10. The CDR3 length is 12 residues. The DNA of the CDR3 is TGCAGCGCTTCGAGGGGGCGGGACGGCTACACCTTC. Encoded protein: CSASRGRDGYTF.

The gene calls are TRBV7-3 and TRBJ2-7; 12 nucleotides agree with TRBD2. The germline V gene encodes CDR1 SGHTA and CDR2 FQGTGA. The ends lost 5 bases at V and 4 bases at J; junction bases unmatched: 6. The CDR3 has 15 residues. Written as DNA, the CDR3 is TGTGCCAGCAGCCCAACTAGCGGGGGGTTATACGAGCAGTACTTC. Translated, it gives CASSPTSGGLYEQYF.

The genes are TRBV29-1 and TRBJ2-3; 7 nucleotides match TRBD2. CDR1 and CDR2 (germline): SQVTM, ANQGSEA. The CDR3 is made up of 14 amino acids. Germline trimming cut 7 bases from V and 4 bases from J; bases unmatched to any gene: 11. The CDR3 DNA is TGCAGCGCTCGCAGGGAGGGCATGTCAGATACGCAGTATTTT. It encodes CSARREGMSDTQYF.

V gene TRBV5-1 combines with J gene TRBJ1-1; maybe TRBD1 (6 bases). V shed 4 bases and J shed 1 base, with 14 bases lying between them. CDR1 and CDR2 from the germline V gene are SGHRS and YFSETQ. This CDR3 is built from 15 residues. The CDR3 bases are TGCGCCAGCAGCCCCGCGGGGGCCAGGAACACTGAAGCTTTCTTT. Translated, it gives CASSPAGARNTEAFF.

The J gene is TRBJ2-5, the V gene TRBV7-9, with 11 bases matching TRBD2. The junction had 1 base not matched to a gene; V was cut back by 4 bases and J by 3 bases. In germline, CDR1 is SEHNR, CDR2 FQNEAQ (reference sequence). The CDR3 consists of 14 residues. For the CDR3, the DNA is TGTGCCAGCAGCTCGGGACTAGCGGAAGAGACCCAGTACTTC. Residues: CASSSGLAEETQYF. Drawing the rest from reference TRBV7-9 and TRBJ2-5, the complete variable domain is DTGVSQNPRHKITKRGQNVTFRCDPISEHNRLYWYRQTLGQGPEFLTYFQNEAQLEKSRLLSDRFSAERPKGSFSTLEIQRTEQGDSAMYLCASSSGLAEETQYFGPGTRLLVL.

The sample holds one count of this clone. This chain links TRBV28 with TRBJ1-5; TRBD1 aligns across 10 bases. Per the germline V gene, CDR1 is MDHEN and CDR2 is SYDVKM. Germline trimming cut 2 bases from V and 2 bases from J; bases unmatched to any gene: 3. The CDR3 is 16 residues long. This CDR3 reads CASSLPGTGGNQPQHF. CDR3 DNA: TGTGCCAGCAGTTTACCCGGGACAGGGGGCAATCAGCCCCAGCATTTT.

This clone was counted a few times. This rearrangement joins TRBV7-8 to TRBJ1-1; D is perhaps TRBD1 (5 bases). The V and J ends lost 0 bases and 6 bases respectively, with 14 bases between them. The CDR3 is made up of 15 amino acids. Germline values: CDR1 SGHVS, CDR2 FQNEAQ. CDR3 nucleotide sequence: TGTGCCAGCAGCTTAGCGGGGGGGGTTTACTCTGAAGCTTTCTTT. This codes for CASSLAGGVYSEAFF.

The rearrangement links TRBV5-4 to TRBJ1-6, with D maybe TRBD1 (6 bases). CDR3 length: 14 residues. Germline V lookup: CDR1 SGHNT, CDR2 YYREEE (reference sequence). The V end was cut by 2 bases, the J end by 9 bases, with 12 bases between. This chain's CDR3 is CASSLSRDTSPLHF. The CDR3 DNA reads as TGTGCCAGCAGCTTATCACGGGACACTTCACCCCTCCACTTT. Full variable domain (missing parts from reference TRBV5-4 and TRBJ1-6): ETGVTQSPTHLIKTRGQQVTLRCSSQSGHNTVSWYQQALGQGPQFIFQYYREEENGRGNFPPRFSGLQFPNYSSELNVNALELDDSALYLCASSLSRDTSPLHFGNGTRLTVT.

The chain is built from TRBV19 and TRBJ1-5, with D possibly TRBD1 on 5 matching bases. Germline V gene data show CDR1 as LNHDA and CDR2 as SQIVND (reference sequence). V was shortened by 6 bases and J by 3 bases, with 9 bases between the two germline ends. The CDR3 length is 13 residues. CDR3 nucleotide sequence: TGTGCCAGTAGAGACAGTGACAATCAGCCCCAGCATTTT. Translation: CASRDSDNQPQHF.

The V call is TRBV5-4, the J call TRBJ2-3; 7 nucleotides line up with TRBD2. CDR1 and CDR2 (germline): SGHNT, YYREEE (reference sequence). With 3 bases clipped from V and 1 base from J, the junction kept 2 bases outside the gene matches. The length of the CDR3 is 14 residues. In nucleotides, the CDR3 is TGTGCCAGCAGCTCCCGGGGGGGCACAGATACGCAGTATTTT. This sequence encodes CASSSRGGTDTQYF.

CDR3 DNA: TGTGCCAGCAGCTTGTGGAGGGGGGGACGACGCACTGAAGCTTTCTTT. Its protein is CASSLWRGGRRTEAFF. The chain employs TRBV5-8 and TRBJ1-1, with a possible D match to TRBD1 (6 bases). Germline CDR1 reads SGHTS; CDR2 reads YDEGEE. The CDR3 runs to 16 residues. Between the trimmed V and J ends, which lost 1 base and 4 bases, there was a span of 17 bases.

The J gene is TRBJ1-6, the V gene TRBV25-1; TRBD1 matches 10 bases. The CDR3 extends over 16 amino acids. The germline V gene has CDR1 MGHDK and CDR2 SYGVNS. The ends lost 3 bases at V and 8 bases at J; junction bases unmatched: 7. Here the CDR3 DNA reads TGTGCCAGCAGTGATCTTCACGGGACAGGGGATTCACCCCTCCACTTT. This translates into CASSDLHGTGDSPLHF.

The rearrangement uses TRBV7-9 and TRBJ2-5; D gene uncertain. The V gene lost 5 bases and the J gene lost 4 bases, with 11 bases spanning the gap. There are 13 residues in the CDR3. CDR1 and CDR2 (germline): SEHNR, FQNEAQ (reference sequence). The CDR3 DNA reads as TGTGCCAGCAGCGTCCACGGTCGAGAGACCCAGTACTTC. Translated, it gives CASSVHGRETQYF.

The chain links TRBV5-1 to TRBJ1-2; 12 nucleotides agree with TRBD1. The CDR3 is 14 amino acids. The J segment lost 8 bases and the V segment lost 4 bases, leaving 6 bases of the junction unmatched. Looked up from germline, CDR1 is SGHRS and CDR2 is YFSETQ. The chain's CDR3 is CASSPGTGGRGYTF. DNA of the CDR3: TGCGCCAGCAGCCCCGGGACAGGGGGCCGGGGCTACACCTTC.